These T cell receptor beta chains were read from a single sample in a study of cytomegalovirus exposure and HLA in healthy donors. Method: immunoSEQ multiplex PCR; TCRdb's copy keeps in-frame clones and lacks some. Altogether under 150,000 clones are present, about 78% being singletons, with the ten largest covering roughly 3%. Material for sequencing was PBMCs. These TCRs come from a human donor in good health. The CDR3 runs from the conserved cysteine through the conserved F or W. The D gene is left open where the match is weak. Not all rows give a size; the values are once, few, many and, for expanded clones, a class.

j_gene | v_gene | abundance | d_gene | len | CDR3aa | CDR3nt
TRBJ2-3 | TRBV7-9 | once | TRBD1 | 17 | CASSLPGRDRGGDTQYF | TGTGCCAGCAGCTTACCAGGCCGGGACAGGGGGGGAGATACGCAGTATTTT
TRBJ2-5 | TRBV7-7 | - | TRBD1 | 19 | CASSLAIQATGAFQETQYF | TGTGCCAGCAGCTTAGCCATTCAAGCGACAGGGGCATTCCAAGAGACCCAGTACTTC
TRBJ1-2 | TRBV23-1 | once | TRBD1 | 15 | CASIIETGGVYGYTF | TGCGCCAGCATTATAGAGACAGGGGGCGTCTATGGCTACACCTTC
TRBJ2-7 | TRBV4-2 | - | TRBD2 | 13 | CASSLELAYEQYF | TGTGCCAGCAGCCTAGAACTAGCGTACGAGCAGTACTTC
TRBJ1-4 | TRBV5-1 | - | - | 14 | CASSLGLINEKLFF | TGCGCCAGCAGCTTGGGACTGATTAATGAAAAACTGTTTTTT
TRBJ1-2 | TRBV5-1 | many | TRBD1 | 13 | CASSPGQAVGYTF | TGCGCCAGCAGCCCGGGACAGGCGGTTGGCTACACCTTC
TRBJ1-1 | TRBV5-1 | - | TRBD1 | 17 | CASSLGGQGQGVTEAFF | TGCGCCAGCAGCCTAGGGGGGCAGGGACAGGGCGTCACTGAAGCTTTCTTT
TRBJ2-3 | TRBV21-1 | - | - | 17 | CASSKGRRDRDTDTQYF | TGTGCCAGCAGCAAAGGCCGCCGGGACAGGGACACAGATACGCAGTATTTT
TRBJ1-1 | TRBV7-9 | - | TRBD1 | 15 | CASSSGQGADTEAFF | TGTGCCAGCAGCTCGGGACAGGGGGCTGACACTGAAGCTTTCTTT
TRBJ2-3 | TRBV7-2 | - | TRBD1 | 14 | CASNRDRGSDTQYF | TGTGCCAGCAACCGGGACAGGGGTTCGGATACGCAGTATTTT
TRBJ2-6 | TRBV9 | - | TRBD1 | 18 | CASSAGTGGATGANVLTF | TGTGCCAGCAGCGCCGGGACAGGGGGCGCAACTGGGGCCAACGTCCTGACTTTC
TRBJ2-6 | TRBV10-3 | - | - | 13 | CAILASGANALTF | TGTGCCATCCTCGCCTCTGGGGCCAACGCCCTGACTTTC
TRBJ1-3 | TRBV6-6 | - | - | 14 | CASRPGSSGNTIYF | TGTGCCAGCAGGCCCGGGAGTTCTGGAAACACCATATATTTT
TRBJ2-1 | TRBV19 | - | TRBD1 | 13 | CASSPRDRGEQFF | TGTGCCAGTAGTCCCCGGGACAGGGGAGAGCAGTTCTTC
TRBJ2-1 | TRBV7-6 | - | TRBD2 | 17 | CASSYGPGTRGVYEQFF | TGTGCCAGCAGCTATGGACCCGGGACTAGGGGTGTATATGAGCAGTTCTTC
TRBJ1-2 | TRBV28 | - | TRBD1 | 13 | CASSADRVGGYTF | TGTGCCAGCAGTGCCGACAGGGTGGGGGGCTACACCTTC
TRBJ2-1 | TRBV29-1 | once | TRBD2 | 17 | CSVVNRGVAGSYNEQFF | TGCAGCGTTGTAAATCGCGGGGTAGCGGGAAGCTATAATGAGCAGTTCTTC
TRBJ1-5 | TRBV2 | - | - | 16 | CASSFLGGVSNQPQHF | TGTGCCAGCAGTTTTCTCGGCGGGGTAAGCAATCAGCCCCAGCATTTT
TRBJ1-2 | TRBV6-5 | - | - | 16 | CASSSPMGGKLYGYTF | TGTGCCAGCAGTTCCCCCATGGGGGGGAAACTCTATGGCTACACCTTC
TRBJ1-5 | TRBV7-9 | - | - | 17 | CASSQERIAEGNQPQHF | TGTGCCAGCAGCCAAGAACGGATAGCGGAGGGGAATCAGCCCCAGCATTTT
TRBJ2-3 | TRBV2 | few | - | 16 | CASILSVLHSTDTQYF | TGTGCCAGCATTCTCTCAGTCCTTCATAGCACAGATACGCAGTATTTT
TRBJ2-7 | TRBV19 | - | - | 13 | CASSVDGTYEQYF | TGTGCCAGTAGTGTCGACGGGACCTACGAGCAGTACTTC
TRBJ1-4 | TRBV5-1 | - | TRBD1 | 16 | CASSLGDRVTNEKLFF | TGCGCCAGCAGTCTGGGGGACAGGGTCACTAATGAAAAACTGTTTTTT
TRBJ2-2 | TRBV4-3 | - | TRBD1 | 16 | CASSQGTGLPSGELFF | TGCGCCAGCAGCCAGGGGACAGGGTTACCCTCCGGGGAGCTGTTTTTT
TRBJ2-7 | TRBV7-9 | once | TRBD1 | 17 | CASSLGEGTGGSYEQYF | TGTGCCAGCAGCTTAGGCGAGGGGACAGGGGGCTCCTACGAGCAGTACTTC
TRBJ2-7 | TRBV7-2 | - | TRBD2 | 15 | CASSWGGGGPYEQYF | TGTGCCAGCAGCTGGGGGGGCGGGGGGCCCTACGAGCAGTACTTC